A single sample gave rise to the 5 T cell receptor beta chains below, sequenced in a study of T-cell reconstitution after alpha-beta-depleted transplantation in children. Construction of the TCRbeta library involved unique molecular identifiers. TCRdb itself ran the PCR reads through MiXCR, one entry per CDR3 protein. The top ten clones hold 4.5% to 7% of a sample with around 380,000 distinct CDR3 sequences, under 13% of them seen once. This specimen was PBMCs from the stem cell graft donor, taken from the stem cell graft. The receptors come from a human donor who donated a stem cell graft to a child with acute myeloid leukemia.

The chain employs TRBV20-1 and TRBJ1-5; D gene uncertain. V lost 4 bases, J lost 0 bases, and 13 bases lay in between. The CDR3 totals 15 residues. Germline CDR1 reads DFQATT; CDR2 reads SNEGSKA (reference sequence). As DNA, the CDR3 is TGCAGTGCTACCTACTCGAGGGATAGCAATCAGCCCCAGCATTTT. Translated, it gives CSATYSRDSNQPQHF.

This clonotype was seen many times. This chain joins TRBV10-3 and TRBJ2-7, with D tentatively TRBD2 (5 bases). The germline V and J ends were trimmed by 0 bases and 0 bases, with 6 bases remaining between them. Per germline, CDR1 ENHRY and CDR2 SYGVKD. The CDR3 has 14 residues. CDR3 amino acids: CAISESSGSYEQYF. The CDR3 DNA reads as TGTGCCATCAGTGAGTCAAGCGGCTCCTACGAGCAGTACTTC.

The CDR3 reads CASSPTTDTQHF. The CDR3 DNA is TGTGCCAGCTCACCGACCACAGATACGCAGCATTTT. The V gene is TRBV18, the J gene TRBJ2-3; unclear D gene. Near its end, the DNA agrees better with TRBJ1-5, so the J call may be wrong. Germline V CDR1 and CDR2: KGHSH, LQKENI. The CDR3 sequence is 12 residues long.

This clonotype was recorded at least ten times. The chain is built from TRBV29-1 and TRBJ1-1, with D unresolved. Germline V gene lookup returns CDR1 SQVTM and CDR2 ANQGSEA. The V gene lost 0 bases and the J gene lost 1 base, with 9 bases spanning the gap. The CDR3 is 14 residues long. In DNA, the CDR3 is TGCAGCGTTGAAGATCCCCCGGAGAACACTGAAGCTTTCTTT. Translation: CSVEDPPENTEAFF.

This clonotype showed up many times. The junction differs from germline at one of its ends, possibly a read error. The V call is TRBV18, the J call TRBJ2-5; TRBD1 is a possible D gene (6 bases). CDR3 length equals 13 residues. CDR1 is KGHSH, CDR2 LQKENI, per germline. The CDR3 DNA reads TGCGCCAGCAGCCCGGACAGCGGAGAGACCCAGTACTTC. Its translation is CASSPDSGETQYF.